This T cell receptor beta chain was found in a study of T cells in Graves' hyperthyroidism and ophthalmopathy. Amplification targeted TCR beta CDR3 regions from RNA transcripts. HTBI primers drove first-round RT-PCR of the TCR CDR3. TCRdb reprocessed the multiplex PCR reads with MiXCR, giving one entry per CDR3 protein. The data contain some 740,000 distinct CDR3 sequences, around 15% of them seen just once; the ten biggest clones take up about a tenth. Germline CDR1 DFQATT, CDR2 SNEGSKA (reference sequence). The CDR3 length is 12 residues. Comment on this clonotype: Its antigen remains unknown. At one of its ends the junction is not consistent with the germline gene, which may arise from a read error.

Notes on the study in general: Most expanded thyroid clonotypes above 0.001 recurred in blood.

This clonotype originated in a woman in her late teens or twenties with Graves' hyperthyroidism. The chain links TRBV20-1 to TRBJ1-2; possible D gene TRBD1, 5 bases. The sample was blood. The CDR3 reads CSVRWGEMGYTF. In DNA form, the CDR3 reads TGCAGTGTTAGATGGGGGGAGATGGGCTACACCTTC.